Following are 15 T cell receptor beta chains from one sample sequenced in a study of blood T cells in healthy people across ages. Combining a sample-barcoded 5' primer with a J-beta primer mix, a second PCR ran for roughly 7 to 12 cycles. TCRdb redid the calling of the 5' RACE reads with MiXCR, one entry per CDR3 protein. The sample shows roughly 410,000 distinct CDR3 sequences, about 55% of them seen only once. Sequenced material: blood. These receptors all come from a man aged 55 to 70 in good health.

This chain joins TRBV9 and TRBJ2-7, with 10 positions matching TRBD2. Trimming took 4 bases from V and 1 from J; bases not matched to a gene: 5. Germline V gene sequence: CDR1 SGDLS, CDR2 YYNGEE. There are 15 residues in the CDR3. Here the CDR3 reads CASSPRLAGSYEQYF. The DNA for the CDR3 is TGTGCCAGCAGCCCCCGACTAGCGGGTTCCTACGAGCAGTACTTC.

V usage is TRBV7-2 and J usage is TRBJ2-3; weak D call: TRBD1 (6 bases). The germline V and J ends were trimmed by 8 bases and 2 bases, with 17 bases remaining between them. The germline V gene has CDR1 SGHTA and CDR2 FQGNSA. This CDR3 is built from 15 residues. Here the CDR3 DNA reads TGTGCCAGCCCCATAGGGGGAGCCAACACAGATACGCAGTATTTT. It codes for CASPIGGANTDTQYF. Together with reference TRBV7-2 and TRBJ2-3, the CDR3 gives the full variable domain: GAGVSQSPSNKVTEKGKDVELRCDPISGHTALYWYRQSLGQGLEFLIYFQGNSAPDKSGLPSDRFSAERTGGSVSTLTIQRTQQEDSAVYLCASPIGGANTDTQYFGPGTRLTVL.

The gene calls are TRBV6-1 and TRBJ2-1, with D tentatively TRBD2 (6 bases). The germline CDR1 and CDR2 sequences are MNHNS and SASEGT. The CDR3 sequence is 12 residues long. The V gene lost 3 bases and the J gene lost 6 bases, with 6 bases spanning the gap. CDR3 nucleotide sequence: TGTGCCAGCAGTGAGCGGGGCAATGAGCAGTTCTTC. Its translation: CASSERGNEQFF.

Only a few counts were recorded for this clonotype. The genes are TRBV29-1 and TRBJ2-7; D possibly corresponds to TRBD2 (6 bases). In germline, CDR1 is SQVTM, CDR2 ANQGSEA. The CDR3 runs 13 residues. Between the trimmed V and J ends, which lost 7 bases and 3 bases, there was a span of 16 bases. The CDR3 DNA reads as TGCAGCGCCGGGGGTTACGGTCTCTACGAGCAGTACTTC. This gives the protein CSAGGYGLYEQYF.

The CDR3 spells CASSWTGPQETQYF. The CDR3 nucleotides read TGTGCCAGCAGCTGGACAGGGCCCCAAGAGACCCAGTACTTC. The chain joins TRBV11-2 to TRBJ2-5; 8 bases are shared with TRBD1. The CDR3 has 14 amino acids. Germline assignment: CDR1 SGHAT and CDR2 FQNNGV. Trimming at V came to 4 bases and at J to 1 base, leaving 2 bases not matched to a gene.

The gene calls are TRBV20-1 and TRBJ1-2; D might be TRBD1 (5 bases). Germline CDR1 and CDR2: DFQATT and SNEGSKA (reference sequence). This CDR3 region has 13 residues. CDR3 sequence (DNA): TGCAGCGCTGGGGGGTCGGGGGATTATGGCTACACCTTC. It is translated as CSAGGSGDYGYTF.

This sequence joins TRBV20-1 and TRBJ2-6; 8 positions agree with TRBD1. The J segment lost 2 bases and the V segment lost 3 bases, leaving 3 bases of the junction unmatched. Per the germline V gene, CDR1 is DFQATT and CDR2 is SNEGSKA (reference sequence). The CDR3 has 15 residues. CDR3 DNA sequence: TGCAGTGCTAGGATGGACAGGGCTGGGGCCAACGTCCTGACTTTC. Translated: CSARMDRAGANVLTF.

V is TRBV10-3 and J is TRBJ2-1; TRBD2 matches 7 bases. Germline V gene lookup returns CDR1 ENHRY and CDR2 SYGVKD. V shed 2 bases, J shed 7 bases, and the junction held 5 bases outside the gene matches. This CDR3 has 14 amino acids. The CDR3 loop reads CAISEGGSGNEQFF. The CDR3 coding sequence is TGTGCCATCAGTGAGGGCGGGAGTGGGAATGAGCAGTTCTTC.

At least ten counts were recorded for this clonotype. This chain uses TRBV29-1 with TRBJ2-5; 7 bases are shared with TRBD1. V gave up 6 bases and J gave up 5 bases; unmatched junction bases: 9. Germline CDR1 is SQVTM and CDR2 is ANQGSEA. This CDR3 region has 13 residues. The CDR3 here is CSVAPGQWETQYF. The CDR3 coding sequence is TGCAGCGTCGCCCCGGGACAGTGGGAGACCCAGTACTTC.

V and J are TRBV12-3 or TRBV12-4 and TRBJ2-3; a possible D gene is TRBD2 (6 bases). V lost 7 bases and J lost 1, with 15 bases in between. The CDR3 totals 15 residues. For the CDR3, the DNA is TGTGCCAGCACCCAATTGGGGGGAGGCACAGATACGCAGTATTTT. This sequence encodes CASTQLGGGTDTQYF.

CDR3 sequence reads: CASSVGTSGRLSSYNEQFF. In DNA, the CDR3 is TGTGCCAGCAGCGTAGGGACTAGCGGGCGCCTTAGCTCCTACAATGAGCAGTTCTTC. J is TRBJ2-1 and V is TRBV9, with 11 positions matching TRBD2. Germline loops: CDR1 SGDLS, CDR2 YYNGEE. V was clipped by 0 bases and J by 0 bases; unmatched bases: 8. This CDR3 is built from 19 residues.

As concerns this clonotype: An end of the junction does not agree with germline; a read error may underlie this. The chain joins TRBV7-2 to TRBJ2-1; D tentatively reads TRBD1 or TRBD2 (5 bases each). The CDR3 runs to 17 residues. Germline CDR1 and CDR2: SGHTA and FQGNSA. CDR3 DNA: TGTGCCAGCAGCTTACTCCCGAGTGGGACCTCCTTCAATGAGCAGTTCTTC. This translates into CASSLLPSGTSFNEQFF.

Only a few counts were recorded for this clonotype. The V gene is TRBV10-3, the J gene TRBJ2-1; possibly TRBD1 for D (6 bases). The V end was cut by 2 bases, the J end by 0 bases, with 8 bases between. The CDR3 is made up of 15 amino acids. Per the germline V gene, CDR1 is ENHRY and CDR2 is SYGVKD. Written as DNA, the CDR3 is TGTGCCATCAGTGAGGGGGGCAGCTCCTACAATGAGCAGTTCTTC. Translating it yields CAISEGGSSYNEQFF.

The chain employs TRBV4-1 and TRBJ1-2, with D unclear. Germline V gene sequence: CDR1 MGHRA, CDR2 YSYEKL. The ends were cut back, 3 bases at V and 3 bases at J, with 14 bases in the middle. The CDR3 loop spans 15 amino acids. CDR3 bases: TGCGCCAGCAGCCAGCCGAGAGACGGGCACTATGGCTACACCTTC. It encodes CASSQPRDGHYGYTF.

The V call is TRBV18, the J call TRBJ2-5; D gene uncertain. CDR3 length: 13 amino acids. V shed 2 bases and J shed 1 base, with 5 bases lying between them. Germline CDR1 reads KGHSH; CDR2 reads LQKENI. For the CDR3, the DNA is TGTGCCAGCTCACCAGAGGTCCAAGAGACCCAGTACTTC. This codes for CASSPEVQETQYF.